This T cell receptor (beta chain) stems from a study of blood T cell repertoires in COVID-19. Looking at the study overall: Sources were T cells, B-cell-depleted T cells, or PBMCs; the material itself was cDNA or gDNA.

Original processing notes: Reference gene primer amplification gave nucleated cell count estimates. Assay: immunoSEQ multiplex PCR; the TCRdb copy retains only in-frame clones and omits some. The V and J calls and clone size come from that table; D and trimming were worked out from the DNA. Of 250,000 to 350,000 clones listed, more than 85% are singletons. Per the germline V gene, CDR1 is LNHNV and CDR2 is YYDKDF (reference sequence). V lost 5 bases, J lost 11 bases, and 7 bases stayed unmatched. The CDR3 has 13 amino acids. The receptor's source is a woman in her 30s with COVID-19, enrolled during active disease. The chain links TRBV15 to TRBJ2-3; 10 bases are a match to TRBD1. Material: peripheral blood. CDR3 bases: TGTGCCACCAGCTCGCGCGGACAGGGGGTGCAGTATTTT. Protein: CATSSRGQGVQYF.